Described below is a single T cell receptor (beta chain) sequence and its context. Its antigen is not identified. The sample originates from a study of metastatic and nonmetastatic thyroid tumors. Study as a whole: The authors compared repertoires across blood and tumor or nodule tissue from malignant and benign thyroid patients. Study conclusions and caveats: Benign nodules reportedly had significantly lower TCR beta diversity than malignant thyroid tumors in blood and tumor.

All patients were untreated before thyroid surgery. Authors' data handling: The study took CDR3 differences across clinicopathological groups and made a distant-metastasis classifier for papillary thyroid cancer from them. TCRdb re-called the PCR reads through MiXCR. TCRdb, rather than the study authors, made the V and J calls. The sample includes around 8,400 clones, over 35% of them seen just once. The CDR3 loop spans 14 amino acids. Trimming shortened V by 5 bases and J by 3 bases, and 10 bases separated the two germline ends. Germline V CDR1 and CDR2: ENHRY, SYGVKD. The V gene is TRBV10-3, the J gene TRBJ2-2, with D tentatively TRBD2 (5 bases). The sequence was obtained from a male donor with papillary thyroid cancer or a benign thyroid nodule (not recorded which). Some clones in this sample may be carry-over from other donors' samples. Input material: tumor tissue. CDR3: CAISYAGDTGELFF. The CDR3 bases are TGTGCCATCAGTTACGCGGGCGACACCGGGGAGCTGTTTTTT.